The 14 T cell receptor beta chains given below trace back to one sample, sequenced in a study of blood T cells in healthy people across ages. Primed by a sample-barcoded 5' primer and a J-beta primer mix, a second PCR proceeded for about 6 to 11 cycles. TCRdb analysed the 5' RACE reads with MiXCR anew, one entry per CDR3 protein. The data contain approximately 1,700,000 distinct CDR3 sequences, roughly two fifths of them singletons. The sample consisted of blood. These receptors all stem from a human donor in good health.

There are many counts of this clonotype. This chain connects TRBV6-4 to TRBJ2-1; D unclear. The germline V and J ends were trimmed by 6 bases and 6 bases, with 12 bases remaining between them. Germline CDR1 and CDR2: MRHNA and SNTAGT. The CDR3 length is 13 residues. The CDR3 nucleotides read TGTGCCAGCAGCGAGAAAGCCTCCAATGAGCAGTTCTTC. It codes for CASSEKASNEQFF.

This chain connects TRBV5-1 to TRBJ2-2; D is unclear. The CDR3 is made up of 13 amino acids. Germline V gene sequence: CDR1 SGHRS, CDR2 YFSETQ. V was cut by 2 bases and J by 4 bases, with 6 bases left in between. DNA for the CDR3: TGCGCCAGCAGCTTCAAAGGCACCGGGGAGCTGTTTTTT. This encodes CASSFKGTGELFF.

J is TRBJ2-1 and V is TRBV11-3; no clear D. V lost 6 bases, J lost 2 bases, and 14 bases lay in between. There are 15 residues in the CDR3. Germline CDR1 and CDR2: SGHNT and YENEEA. The CDR3 sequence: CASSLRLSTYNEQFF. Written as DNA, the CDR3 is TGTGCCAGCAGTCTCAGGCTCTCGACCTACAATGAGCAGTTCTTC.

The chain's CDR3 is CAWRVQGSETQYF. The CDR3 DNA reads TGTGCCTGGAGGGTGCAGGGGAGCGAGACCCAGTACTTC. This chain joins TRBV7-2 and TRBJ2-5; perhaps D is TRBD1 or TRBD2 (6 bases each). The CDR3 sequence is 13 residues long. V lost 11 bases to trimming and J lost 5 bases, with 18 bases between them. Germline V gene data show CDR1 as SGHTA and CDR2 as FQGNSA.

This clonotype was picked up a small number of times. This rearrangement joins TRBV12-5 to TRBJ2-1; D remains ambiguous. V gave up 3 bases and J gave up 10 bases, with 7 bases separating them. The germline CDR1 and CDR2 sequences are LGHNT and FRNRAP. The CDR3 spans 11 residues. The CDR3 DNA reads TGTGCTAGTGGTTTTGGGTCCGAGCAGTTCTTC. The encoded protein is CASGFGSEQFF.

About this clonotype itself: This may stem from a read error, because a much larger clone lies one nucleotide away. The CDR3 region is CASVRVLADADTQYF. CDR3 nucleotides: TGTGCCAGCGTCCGGGTGTTAGCGGACGCAGATACGCAGTATTTT. The chain carries TRBV12-3 or TRBV12-4 and TRBJ2-3; D is perhaps TRBD2 (6 bases). The CDR3 has 15 residues. Trimming left V 8 bases short and J 4 bases short, with 19 bases between.

J is TRBJ1-2 and V is TRBV6-5; maybe TRBD1 (6 bases). The CDR3 runs 16 residues. Deletions cut 7 bases from V and 4 bases from J, with 22 bases between. Germline V gives CDR1 MNHEY, CDR2 SVGAGI. The CDR3 nucleotides are TGTGCCAGCACCCACCCCAGTTCCGGGACACCCTATGGCTACACCTTC. Translating it yields CASTHPSSGTPYGYTF.

Points on this clonotype: One end of the junction is discordant with germline, which a read error may explain. The chain's CDR3 is CAISGDGNVPNGNKQFF. In nucleotides, the CDR3 is TGTGCCATCAGTGGAGACGGGAATGTTCCGAACGGCAATAAGCAGTTCTTC. The chain carries TRBV10-3 and TRBJ2-1, with D possibly TRBD2 on 5 matching bases. The CDR3 runs 17 residues. Germline lookup yields CDR1 ENHRY and CDR2 SYGVKD.

The chain joins TRBV3-1 to TRBJ2-1; the D gene is possibly TRBD2 (5 bases). CDR3 length equals 15 residues. The germline V gene has CDR1 LGHDT and CDR2 YNNKEL (reference sequence). The V end was cut by 1 base, the J end by 8 bases, with 15 bases between. The CDR3, as DNA: TGTGCCAGCAGCCAAGGCCTACCAGGAGGAGATGAGCAGTTCTTC. As protein: CASSQGLPGGDEQFF.

The chain carries TRBV11-2 and TRBJ1-2, with D hard to call. Per germline, CDR1 SGHAT and CDR2 FQNNGV. The length of the CDR3 is 14 residues. Trimming removed 5 bases from V and 4 bases from J, with 14 bases in between. CDR3 in amino acids: CASSGNKGPYGYTF. CDR3 DNA sequence: TGTGCCAGCAGCGGGAATAAAGGTCCCTATGGCTACACCTTC.

This clonotype appeared a few times. The V call is TRBV5-1, the J call TRBJ2-1; TRBD1 matches 11 bases. In germline, CDR1 is SGHRS, CDR2 YFSETQ. This CDR3 contains 15 residues. V lost 4 bases, J lost 8 bases, and 8 bases stayed unmatched. CDR3 amino acids: CASSVPGQGVYEQFF. CDR3 DNA: TGCGCCAGCAGCGTGCCGGGACAGGGGGTCTATGAGCAGTTCTTC.

This chain's CDR3 is CASSLTSVRQSTQYF. CDR3 in DNA: TGTGCCAGCAGCTTGACTAGCGTCCGGCAGAGTACGCAGTATTTT. The chain links TRBV7-9 to TRBJ2-3; TRBD2 aligns across 8 bases. The trim removed 3 bases at V and 8 bases at J, leaving 10 bases unmatched. Germline V gene data show CDR1 as SEHNR and CDR2 as FQNEAQ (reference sequence). The length of the CDR3 is 15 residues.

The CDR3 nucleotides are TGTGCCAGCAGCCCCTCTACAGAACAAAAACTGTTTTTT. Translating gives CASSPSTEQKLFF. The genes are TRBV11-2 and TRBJ1-4; D gene unclear. V gave up 5 bases and J gave up 9 bases, with 13 bases separating them. CDR3 length equals 13 residues. Germline-derived CDR1 and CDR2 are SGHAT and FQNNGV. Full variable domain (outside the CDR3, taken from reference TRBV11-2 and TRBJ1-4): EAGVAQSPRYKIIEKRQSVAFWCNPISGHATLYWYQQILGQGPKLLIQFQNNGVVDDSQLPKDRFSAERLKGVDSTLKIQPAKLEDSAVYLCASSPSTEQKLFFGSGTQLSVL.

The chain recombines TRBV5-1 with TRBJ2-3, with D possibly being TRBD1 (5 bases). There are 16 residues in the CDR3. From germline, CDR1 is SGHRS and CDR2 YFSETQ. V gave up 0 bases and J gave up 5 bases, with 16 bases separating them. CDR3 coding DNA: TGCGCCAGCAGCTTGGGGGGCCCCCCTTGGAAAGATACGCAGTATTTT. It is translated as CASSLGGPPWKDTQYF.